Included here is one T cell receptor (beta chain) sequence, with context. The data are from a study of blood T cell repertoires in COVID-19. As for the study in general: There were acute and convalescent COVID-19 samples, and they came from the United States, Italy and Spain. PBMCs, B-cell-depleted T cells, or T cells provided the cDNA or gDNA that made up the material.

In the original workflow: Quantification of nucleated cells was approximated via reference gene primer amplification. The data were produced by immunoSEQ multiplex PCR, yet TCRdb's version contains in-frame clones alone and is incomplete. For V, J and clone size, that table is used; D and trimming come from the DNA. The table lists about 120,000 clones, approximately 81% of them singletons, with 4% in the top ten. Germline CDR1 LNHDA, CDR2 SQIVND (reference sequence). The CDR3 is 15 amino acids. V was clipped by 4 bases and J by 8 bases; unmatched bases: 8. Sequencing was performed on peripheral blood. The sequence derives from a woman of 80 years or more with acute or convalescent COVID-19. V and J are TRBV19 and TRBJ1-4; 9 positions match TRBD1. CDR3 loop: CASSTRQGGGEKLFF. The DNA of the CDR3 is TGTGCCAGTAGTACACGACAGGGGGGTGGCGAAAAACTGTTTTTT.